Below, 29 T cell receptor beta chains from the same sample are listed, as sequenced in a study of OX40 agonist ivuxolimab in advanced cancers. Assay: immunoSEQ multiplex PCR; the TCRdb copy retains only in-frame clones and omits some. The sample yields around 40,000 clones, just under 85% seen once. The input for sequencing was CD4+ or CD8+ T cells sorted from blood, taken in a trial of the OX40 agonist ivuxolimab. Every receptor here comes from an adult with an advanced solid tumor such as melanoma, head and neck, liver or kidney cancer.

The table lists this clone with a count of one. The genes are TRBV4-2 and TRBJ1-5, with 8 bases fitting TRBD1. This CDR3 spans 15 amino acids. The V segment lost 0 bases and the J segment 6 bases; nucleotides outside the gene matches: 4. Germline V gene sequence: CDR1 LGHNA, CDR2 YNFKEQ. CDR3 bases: TGTGCCAGCAGCCAAGAGGCGACAGGGGTTCAGCCCCAGCATTTT. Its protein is CASSQEATGVQPQHF.

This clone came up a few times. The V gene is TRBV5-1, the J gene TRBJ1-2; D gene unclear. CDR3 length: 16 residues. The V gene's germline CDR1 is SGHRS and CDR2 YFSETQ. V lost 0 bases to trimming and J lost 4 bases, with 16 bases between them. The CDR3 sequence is CASSLGQDGPSYGYTF. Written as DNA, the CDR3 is TGCGCCAGCAGCTTGGGTCAGGACGGGCCGTCCTATGGCTACACCTTC.

CDR3 sequence (DNA): TGTGCCATCAGCCGGGATCCCTTTCGCACAGATACGCAGTATTTT. Protein product: CAISRDPFRTDTQYF. The chain employs TRBV10-3 and TRBJ2-3; perhaps TRBD2 as D (5 bases). CDR1 is ENHRY, CDR2 SYGVKD, per germline. The CDR3 is made up of 15 amino acids. V gave up 6 bases and J gave up 1 base, with 14 bases separating them.

The CDR3 loop reads CASSLGTPNYNEQFF. CDR3 bases: TGTGCCAGCAGCCTAGGGACTCCTAATTACAATGAGCAGTTCTTC. V usage is TRBV7-6 and J usage is TRBJ2-1; tentative D call: TRBD2 (6 bases). Germline CDR1 and CDR2: SGHVS and FNYEAQ. CDR3 length equals 15 residues. Trimming cost V 5 bases and J 4 bases, with 15 bases left between them. Combining the CDR3 with reference TRBV7-6 and TRBJ2-1 gives the whole variable domain GAGVSQSPRYKVTKRGQDVALRCDPISGHVSLYWYRQALGQGPEFLTYFNYEAQQDKSGLPNDRFSAERPEGSISTLTIQRTEQRDSAMYRCASSLGTPNYNEQFFGPGTRLTVL.

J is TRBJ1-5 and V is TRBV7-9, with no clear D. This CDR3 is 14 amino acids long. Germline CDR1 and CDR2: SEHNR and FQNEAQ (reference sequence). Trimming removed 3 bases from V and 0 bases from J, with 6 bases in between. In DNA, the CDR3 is TGTGCCAGCAGCTTTACAGATAGCAATCAGCCCCAGCATTTT. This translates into CASSFTDSNQPQHF.

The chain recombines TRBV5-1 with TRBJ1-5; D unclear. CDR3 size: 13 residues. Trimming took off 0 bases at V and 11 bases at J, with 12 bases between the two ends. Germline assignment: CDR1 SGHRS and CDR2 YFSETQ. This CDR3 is CASSLAVEGTQHF. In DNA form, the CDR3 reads TGCGCCAGCAGCTTGGCCGTGGAAGGGACCCAGCATTTT.

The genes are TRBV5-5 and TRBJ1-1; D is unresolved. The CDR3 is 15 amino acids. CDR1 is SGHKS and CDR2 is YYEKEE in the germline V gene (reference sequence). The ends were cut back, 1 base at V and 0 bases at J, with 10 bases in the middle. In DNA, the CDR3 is TGTGCCAGCAGCTTGACGGGCCCGGTGAACACTGAAGCTTTCTTT. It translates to CASSLTGPVNTEAFF.

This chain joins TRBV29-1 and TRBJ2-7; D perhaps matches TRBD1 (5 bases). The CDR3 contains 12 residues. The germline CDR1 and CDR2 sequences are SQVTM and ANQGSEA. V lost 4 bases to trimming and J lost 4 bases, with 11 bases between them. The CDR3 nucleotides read TGCAGCGTTGCGAGCAGGGCATACGAGCAGTACTTC. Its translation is CSVASRAYEQYF.

The CDR3 region has the DNA TGTGCCAGCAGCGCTACTCAGGGCGCTGGCTACACCTTC. Its protein product is CASSATQGAGYTF. The chain combines TRBV11-2 with TRBJ1-2; D is perhaps TRBD1 (5 bases). The germline V gene has CDR1 SGHAT and CDR2 FQNNGV. V dropped 5 bases and J dropped 7 bases, with 14 bases sitting between them. CDR3 length: 13 residues.

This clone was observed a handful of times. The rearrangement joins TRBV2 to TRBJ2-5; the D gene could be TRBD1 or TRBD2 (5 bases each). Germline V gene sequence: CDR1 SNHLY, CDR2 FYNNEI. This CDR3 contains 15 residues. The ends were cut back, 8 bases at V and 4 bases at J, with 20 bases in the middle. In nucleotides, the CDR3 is TGTGCCAGCGGTATCAGTGGGGGTGGGGGAGAGACCCAGTACTTC. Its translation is CASGISGGGGETQYF.

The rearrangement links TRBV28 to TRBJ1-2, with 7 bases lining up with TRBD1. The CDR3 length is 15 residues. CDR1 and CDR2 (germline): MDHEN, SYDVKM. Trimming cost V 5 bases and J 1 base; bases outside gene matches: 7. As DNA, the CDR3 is TGTGCCAGCAGTCTGGGGACAGCACTTAACTATGGCTACACCTTC. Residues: CASSLGTALNYGYTF.

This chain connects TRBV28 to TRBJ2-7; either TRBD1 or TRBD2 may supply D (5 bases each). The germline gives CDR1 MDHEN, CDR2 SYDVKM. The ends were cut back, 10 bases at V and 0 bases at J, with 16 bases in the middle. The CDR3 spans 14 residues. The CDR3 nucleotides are TGTGCCACCCTTCGGGACGGAGTCTCCTACGAGCAGTACTTC. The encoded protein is CATLRDGVSYEQYF.

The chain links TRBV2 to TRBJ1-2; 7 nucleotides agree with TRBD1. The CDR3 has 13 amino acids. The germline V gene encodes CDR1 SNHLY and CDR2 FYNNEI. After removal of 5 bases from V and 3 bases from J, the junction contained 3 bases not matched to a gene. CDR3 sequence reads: CASSSDRDYGYTF. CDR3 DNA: TGTGCCAGCAGTTCAGACAGGGACTATGGCTACACCTTC. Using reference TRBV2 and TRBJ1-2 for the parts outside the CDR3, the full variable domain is EPEVTQTPSHQVTQMGQEVILRCVPISNHLYFYWYRQILGQKVEFLVSFYNNEISEKSEIFDDQFSVERPDGSNFTLKIRSTKLEDSAMYFCASSSDRDYGYTFGSGTRLTVV.

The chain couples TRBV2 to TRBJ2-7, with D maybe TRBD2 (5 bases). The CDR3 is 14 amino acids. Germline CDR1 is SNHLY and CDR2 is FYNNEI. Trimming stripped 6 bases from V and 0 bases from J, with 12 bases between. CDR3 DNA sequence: TGTGCCAGCAGCCGCGATGGGAGCTCCTACGAGCAGTACTTC. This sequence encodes CASSRDGSSYEQYF.

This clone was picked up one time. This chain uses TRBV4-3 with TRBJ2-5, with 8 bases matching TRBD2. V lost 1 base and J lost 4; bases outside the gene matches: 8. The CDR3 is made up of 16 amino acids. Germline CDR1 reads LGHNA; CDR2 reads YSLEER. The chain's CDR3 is CASSQGLAGGIETQYF. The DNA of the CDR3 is TGCGCCAGCAGCCAAGGCTTGGCGGGGGGTATAGAGACCCAGTACTTC.

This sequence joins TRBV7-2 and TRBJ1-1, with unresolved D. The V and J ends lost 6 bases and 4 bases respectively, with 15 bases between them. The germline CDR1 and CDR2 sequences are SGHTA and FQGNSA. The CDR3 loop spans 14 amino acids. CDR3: CASSFTRTSTEAFF. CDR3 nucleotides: TGTGCCAGCAGTTTTACACGGACGAGCACTGAAGCTTTCTTT.

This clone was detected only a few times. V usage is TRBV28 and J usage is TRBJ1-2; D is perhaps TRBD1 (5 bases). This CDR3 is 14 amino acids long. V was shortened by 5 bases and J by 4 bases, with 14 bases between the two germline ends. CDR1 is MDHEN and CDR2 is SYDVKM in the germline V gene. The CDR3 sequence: CASSPQGGGYGYTF. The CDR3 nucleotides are TGTGCCAGCAGTCCTCAGGGAGGTGGCTATGGCTACACCTTC.

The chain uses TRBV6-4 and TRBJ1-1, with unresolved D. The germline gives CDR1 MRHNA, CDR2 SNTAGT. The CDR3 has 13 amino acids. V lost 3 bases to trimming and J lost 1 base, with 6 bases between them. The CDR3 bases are TGTGCCAGCAGTGAATGGCAGAACACTGAAGCTTTCTTT. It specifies CASSEWQNTEAFF.

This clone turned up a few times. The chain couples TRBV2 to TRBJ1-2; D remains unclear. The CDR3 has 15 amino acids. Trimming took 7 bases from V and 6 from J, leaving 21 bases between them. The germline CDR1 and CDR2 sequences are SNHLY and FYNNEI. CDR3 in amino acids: CASNKETKPTHGYTF. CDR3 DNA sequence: TGTGCCAGCAACAAGGAGACAAAACCGACCCATGGCTACACCTTC.

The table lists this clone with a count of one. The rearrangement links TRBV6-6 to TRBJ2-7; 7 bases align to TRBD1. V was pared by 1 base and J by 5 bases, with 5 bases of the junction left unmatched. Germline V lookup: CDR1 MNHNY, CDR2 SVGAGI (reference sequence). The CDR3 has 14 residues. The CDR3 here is CASSYFRQGDEQYF. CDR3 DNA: TGTGCCAGCAGTTACTTCCGACAGGGCGACGAGCAGTACTTC.

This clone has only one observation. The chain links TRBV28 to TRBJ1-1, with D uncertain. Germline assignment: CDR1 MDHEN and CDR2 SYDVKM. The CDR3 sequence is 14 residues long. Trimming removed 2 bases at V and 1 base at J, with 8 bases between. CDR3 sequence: CASSLNGKNTEAFF. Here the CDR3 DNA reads TGTGCCAGCAGTTTAAATGGGAAGAACACTGAAGCTTTCTTT.

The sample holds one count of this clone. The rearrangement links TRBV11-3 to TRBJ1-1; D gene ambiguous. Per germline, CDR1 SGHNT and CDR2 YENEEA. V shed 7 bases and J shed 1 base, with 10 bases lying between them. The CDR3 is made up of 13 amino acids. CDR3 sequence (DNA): TGTGCCAGCAATCCAGGAAGGAACACTGAAGCTTTCTTT. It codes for CASNPGRNTEAFF.

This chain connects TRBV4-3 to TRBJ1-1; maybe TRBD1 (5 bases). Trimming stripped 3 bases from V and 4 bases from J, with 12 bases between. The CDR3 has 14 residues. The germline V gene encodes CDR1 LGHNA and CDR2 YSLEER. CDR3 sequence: CASSHPQGGTEAFF. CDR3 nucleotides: TGCGCCAGCAGCCACCCTCAGGGAGGCACTGAAGCTTTCTTT.

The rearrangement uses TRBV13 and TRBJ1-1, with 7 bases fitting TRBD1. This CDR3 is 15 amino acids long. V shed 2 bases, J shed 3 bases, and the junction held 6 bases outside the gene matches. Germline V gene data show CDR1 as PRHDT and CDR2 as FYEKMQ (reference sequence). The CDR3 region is CASSLMTGRDTEAFF. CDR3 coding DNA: TGTGCCAGCAGCTTAATGACAGGGAGGGACACTGAAGCTTTCTTT.

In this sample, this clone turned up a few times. The CDR3 DNA is TGCGCCAGCAGTGTAGCGGGAGGGCCGGGTGAGCAGTTCTTC. As protein: CASSVAGGPGEQFF. This chain connects TRBV10-1 to TRBJ2-1, with 11 bases aligning to TRBD2. Unmatched junction bases numbered 5, after V lost 4 bases and J lost 9 bases. CDR3 size: 14 residues. From germline, CDR1 is WNHNN and CDR2 SYGVQD (reference sequence).

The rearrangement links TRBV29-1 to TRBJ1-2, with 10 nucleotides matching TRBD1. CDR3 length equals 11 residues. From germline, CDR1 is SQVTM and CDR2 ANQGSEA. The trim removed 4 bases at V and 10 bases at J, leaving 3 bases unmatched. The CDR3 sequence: CSVGQGADYTF. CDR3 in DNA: TGCAGCGTTGGACAGGGGGCCGACTACACCTTC.

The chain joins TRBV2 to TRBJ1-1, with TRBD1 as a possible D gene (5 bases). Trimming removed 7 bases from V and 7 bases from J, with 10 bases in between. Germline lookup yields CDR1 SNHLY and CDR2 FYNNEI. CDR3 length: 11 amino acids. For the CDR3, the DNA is TGTGCCAGCACCGGTGGGGGTGAAGCTTTCTTT. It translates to CASTGGGEAFF.

Here the CDR3 DNA reads TGTGCCAGCAGTGAGGAGGGGCGCGGAGAGACCCAGTACTTC. This codes for CASSEEGRGETQYF. The J gene is TRBJ2-5, the V gene TRBV6-1; TRBD2 is a possible D gene (6 bases). Trimming pared 3 bases from V and 4 bases from J, leaving 12 bases between. Germline CDR1 is MNHNS and CDR2 is SASEGT. There are 14 residues in the CDR3.

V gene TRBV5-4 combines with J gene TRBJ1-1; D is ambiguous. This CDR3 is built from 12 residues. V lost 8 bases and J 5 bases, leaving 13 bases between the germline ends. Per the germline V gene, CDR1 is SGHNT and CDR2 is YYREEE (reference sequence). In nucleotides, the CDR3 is TGTGCCAGTAACGAGGGAACGACTGAAGCTTTCTTT. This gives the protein CASNEGTTEAFF. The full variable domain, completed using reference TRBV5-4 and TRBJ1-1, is ETGVTQSPTHLIKTRGQQVTLRCSSQSGHNTVSWYQQALGQGPQFIFQYYREEENGRGNFPPRFSGLQFPNYSSELNVNALELDDSALYLCASNEGTTEAFFGQGTRLTVV.